This T cell receptor beta chain was identified during a study of CD8+ T cells in alopecia areata. V shed 3 bases and J 2 bases; nucleotides not matched to a gene: 7. Germline-derived CDR1 and CDR2 are SQVTM and ANQGSEA. CDR3 length equals 15 residues. This clone was detected a few times. The sample's treatment: oral pan-JAK inhibitor, 5-10 mg twice daily. In each case, RNA was isolated and then reverse transcribed into cDNA as the sequencing template. The protocol was immunoSEQ multiplex PCR, while the TCRdb copy is restricted to in-frame clones and leaves out a portion. Among 210,000 or so clones, roughly 66% were seen once, and the ten largest hold around 1.2%.

The J gene is TRBJ2-3, the V gene TRBV29-1; 8 bases are a match to TRBD2. This receptor was taken from a human donor with alopecia areata. The starting material was CD4+ T cells sorted from blood, obtained between weeks 43 and 45, from a patient treated with tofacitinib. This chain's CDR3 is CSVDRRGGLTDTQYF. Written as DNA, the CDR3 is TGCAGCGTTGATCGCCGGGGGGGCCTCACAGATACGCAGTATTTT.